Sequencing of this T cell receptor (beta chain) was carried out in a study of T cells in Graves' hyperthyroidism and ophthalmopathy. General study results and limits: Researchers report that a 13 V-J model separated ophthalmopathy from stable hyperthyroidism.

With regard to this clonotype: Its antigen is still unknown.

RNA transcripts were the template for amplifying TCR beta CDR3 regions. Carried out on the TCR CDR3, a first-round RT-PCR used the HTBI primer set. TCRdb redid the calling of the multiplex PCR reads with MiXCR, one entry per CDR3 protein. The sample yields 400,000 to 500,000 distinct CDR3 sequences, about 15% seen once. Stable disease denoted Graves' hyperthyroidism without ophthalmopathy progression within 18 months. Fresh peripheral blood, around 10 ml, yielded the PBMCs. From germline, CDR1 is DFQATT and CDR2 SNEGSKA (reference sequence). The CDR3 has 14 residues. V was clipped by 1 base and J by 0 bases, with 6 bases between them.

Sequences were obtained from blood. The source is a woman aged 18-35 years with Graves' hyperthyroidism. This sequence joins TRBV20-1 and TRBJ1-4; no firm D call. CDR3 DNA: TGCAGTGCTAGAGGGGTCTCAACTAATGAAAAACTGTTTTTT. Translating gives CSARGVSTNEKLFF.